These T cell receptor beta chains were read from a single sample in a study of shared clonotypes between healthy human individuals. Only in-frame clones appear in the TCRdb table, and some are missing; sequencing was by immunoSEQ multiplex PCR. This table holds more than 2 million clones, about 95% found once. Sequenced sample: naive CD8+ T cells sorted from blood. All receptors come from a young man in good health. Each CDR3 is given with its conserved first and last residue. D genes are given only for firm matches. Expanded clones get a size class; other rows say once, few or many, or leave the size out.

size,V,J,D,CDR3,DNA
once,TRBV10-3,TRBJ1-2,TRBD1,CAISPETGEAPYGYTF,TGTGCCATCAGTCCTGAGACAGGGGAAGCCCCCTATGGCTACACCTTC
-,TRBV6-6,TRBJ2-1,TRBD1,CASSTGQVYNEQFF,TGTGCCAGCAGTACCGGACAGGTATACAATGAGCAGTTCTTC
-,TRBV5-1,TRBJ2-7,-,CASSYIPYEQYF,TGCGCCAGCAGCTACATCCCCTACGAGCAGTACTTC
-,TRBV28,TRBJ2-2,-,CASSLGQGGTGELFF,TGTGCCAGCAGTTTAGGCCAGGGAGGCACCGGGGAGCTGTTTTTT
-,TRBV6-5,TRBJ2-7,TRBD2,CASSYSSGGGYEQYF,TGTGCCAGCAGTTACTCAAGCGGGGGGGGCTACGAGCAGTACTTC
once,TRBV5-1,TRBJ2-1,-,CASSKNPPSAPEQFF,TGCGCCAGCAGCAAAAACCCCCCTAGCGCGCCTGAGCAGTTCTTC
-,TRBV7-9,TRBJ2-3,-,CASSSGAEEPTDTQYF,TGTGCCAGCAGCTCCGGAGCCGAGGAACCCACAGATACGCAGTATTTT
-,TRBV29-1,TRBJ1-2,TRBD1,CSVEDRGNNYGYTF,TGCAGCGTTGAGGACAGGGGGAATAACTATGGCTACACCTTC
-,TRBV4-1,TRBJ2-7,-,CASSQSSSFTQDEQYF,TGCGCCAGCAGCCAATCATCTAGCTTTACTCAGGACGAGCAGTACTTC
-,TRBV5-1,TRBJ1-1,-,CASSWGTGTNTEAFF,TGCGCCAGCAGCTGGGGTACAGGAACCAACACTGAAGCTTTCTTT
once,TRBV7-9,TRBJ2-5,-,CASSSPTGYQETQYF,TGTGCCAGCAGCTCCCCCACAGGGTACCAAGAGACCCAGTACTTC
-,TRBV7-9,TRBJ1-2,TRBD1,CACAGTGEGGYTF,TGTGCCTGTGCCGGGACAGGGGAGGGAGGCTACACCTTC
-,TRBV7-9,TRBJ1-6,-,CASSLFPLDSNSPLHF,TGTGCCAGCAGCTTATTCCCCCTGGACAGCAATTCACCCCTCCACTTT
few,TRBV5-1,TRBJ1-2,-,CASSPEWTQGYTF,TGCGCCAGCAGCCCGGAGTGGACCCAAGGCTACACCTTC
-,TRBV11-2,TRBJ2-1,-,CASGRPGLKRYNEQFF,TGTGCCAGCGGCCGCCCGGGACTTAAACGCTACAATGAGCAGTTCTTC
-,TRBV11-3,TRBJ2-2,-,CASSSQGMTGELFF,TGTGCCAGCAGCTCACAGGGTATGACCGGGGAGCTGTTTTTT
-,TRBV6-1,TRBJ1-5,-,CAIRLDGNNQPQHF,TGTGCCATCCGGCTTGACGGCAACAATCAGCCCCAGCATTTT
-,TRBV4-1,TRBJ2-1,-,CASSPRGGQYNEQFF,TGCGCCAGCAGCCCTAGGGGGGGACAATACAATGAGCAGTTCTTC
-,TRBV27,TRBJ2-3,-,CASRGVMTDTQYF,TGTGCCAGCAGGGGAGTTATGACAGATACGCAGTATTTT
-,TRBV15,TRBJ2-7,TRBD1,CATSRDLGQGAWEQYF,TGTGCCACCAGCAGAGATCTGGGACAGGGGGCGTGGGAGCAGTACTTC
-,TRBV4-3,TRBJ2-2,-,CASSQGMVSGLGELFF,TGCGCCAGCAGCCAAGGCATGGTTAGCGGCCTCGGGGAGCTGTTTTTT
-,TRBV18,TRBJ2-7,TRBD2,CASSGLAGHSYEQYF,TGTGCCAGCTCGGGGCTAGCGGGGCACTCCTACGAGCAGTACTTC
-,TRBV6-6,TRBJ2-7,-,CASSSIWGAEQYF,TGTGCCAGCAGTAGTATTTGGGGTGCCGAGCAGTACTTC
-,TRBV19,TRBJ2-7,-,CASSIARSSYEQYF,TGTGCCAGTAGTATCGCGAGAAGCTCCTACGAGCAGTACTTC
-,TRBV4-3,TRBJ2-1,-,CASSQDRVYEQFF,TGCGCCAGCAGCCAAGACAGAGTGTATGAGCAGTTCTTC
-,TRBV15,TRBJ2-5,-,CATSRVVMGPETQYF,TGTGCCACCAGCAGAGTAGTTATGGGGCCAGAGACCCAGTACTTC
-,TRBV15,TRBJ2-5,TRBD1,CATSFPDRVETQYF,TGTGCCACCAGCTTCCCCGACAGGGTAGAGACCCAGTACTTC
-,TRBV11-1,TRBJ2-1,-,CASSLGLNEQFF,TGTGCCAGCAGCTTAGGGCTAAATGAGCAGTTCTTC
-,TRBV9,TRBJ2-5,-,CASSGGREETQYF,TGTGCCAGCAGCGGCGGCAGGGAAGAGACCCAGTACTTC
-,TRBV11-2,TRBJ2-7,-,CASTQEAGHSYEQYF,TGTGCCAGCACCCAGGAAGCAGGGCACTCCTACGAGCAGTACTTC
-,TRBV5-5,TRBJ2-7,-,CASSLADGSYEQYF,TGTGCCAGCAGCTTGGCGGACGGCTCCTACGAGCAGTACTTC
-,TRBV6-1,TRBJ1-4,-,CATGYELFF,TGTGCCACCGGCTACGAACTGTTTTTT
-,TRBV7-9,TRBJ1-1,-,CASSLSVNTEAFF,TGTGCCAGCAGCTTGTCCGTGAACACTGAAGCTTTCTTT
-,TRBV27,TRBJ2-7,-,CASSLMGAYEQYF,TGTGCCAGCAGTTTAATGGGGGCGTACGAGCAGTACTTC
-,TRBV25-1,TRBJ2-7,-,CASKSVYEQYF,TGTGCCAGCAAAAGTGTCTACGAGCAGTACTTC
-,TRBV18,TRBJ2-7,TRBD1,CASSPPDRVHEQYF,TGTGCCAGCTCACCACCGGACAGGGTCCACGAGCAGTACTTC
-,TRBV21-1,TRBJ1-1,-,CASSDQGGTEAFF,TGTGCCAGCAGCGACCAGGGCGGGACTGAAGCTTTCTTT
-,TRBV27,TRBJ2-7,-,CASSDLLGEQYF,TGTGCCAGCAGTGACCTTCTAGGCGAGCAGTACTTC
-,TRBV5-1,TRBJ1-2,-,CASRSLGDSDGYTF,TGCGCCAGCAGGTCACTGGGGGATTCCGATGGCTACACCTTC
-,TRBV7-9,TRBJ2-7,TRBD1,CASSPRDSLYEQYF,TGTGCCAGCAGCCCTCGGGACAGTCTTTACGAGCAGTACTTC
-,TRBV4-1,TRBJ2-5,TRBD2,CASSPSELAGGPVTQYF,TGCGCCAGCAGCCCATCAGAATTAGCGGGGGGGCCCGTGACCCAGTACTTC
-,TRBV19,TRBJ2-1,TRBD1,CASSPGQGAEQFF,TGTGCCAGTAGCCCCGGACAGGGGGCCGAGCAGTTCTTC